Listed below are T cell receptor beta chains from one sample, sequenced in a study of control samples from healthy donors and cancer patients. The assay was immunoSEQ multiplex PCR, and TCRdb's table has in-frame clones only and misses some. The table lists approximately 80,000 clones, 91% of them singletons. Sequencing was performed on blood. These receptors were collected from a man in his thirties or forties in good health. Both conserved end residues are trimmed from each CDR3. A D gene is named only where the DNA matches it firmly.

j_gene | len | d_gene | v_gene | CDR3aa
TRBJ2-2 | 12 | NA | TRBV18 | ASSTDVITGELF
TRBJ1-4 | 11 | NA | TRBV7-9 | ASSLVGETKLF
TRBJ1-1 | 12 | NA | TRBV7-9 | ASRSDVGDTEAF
TRBJ2-2 | 9 | NA | TRBV29-1 | SVIGTGELF
TRBJ1-1 | 16 | TRBD1 | TRBV6-1 | ASSDRDRGRAGSTEAF
TRBJ2-2 | 15 | TRBD1 | TRBV28 | ASRPTRDRVDAGELF
TRBJ2-7 | 11 | NA | TRBV12-3/TRBV12-4 | ASSWTDTYEQY
TRBJ2-2 | 14 | NA | TRBV4-1 | ASSQESASRAGELF
TRBJ2-7 | 11 | TRBD1 | TRBV5-6 | ASRGQDFYEQY
TRBJ1-2 | 11 | NA | TRBV12-3/TRBV12-4 | ASTQKGAYGYT
TRBJ2-2 | 13 | NA | TRBV5-8 | ASSPTELFFGELF
TRBJ1-2 | 14 | NA | TRBV7-2 | AGDNGRSKRDYGYT
TRBJ2-7 | 13 | TRBD1 | TRBV28 | ASRQDRGWTYEQY
TRBJ1-2 | 14 | TRBD1 | TRBV27 | ASSLLMTGGFNGYT
TRBJ2-1 | 12 | TRBD1 | TRBV3-1/TRBV3-2 | ASRRTGGYNEQF
TRBJ1-3 | 14 | TRBD1 | TRBV5-7 | ASSFDRGQAGNTIY
TRBJ2-5 | 12 | NA | TRBV5-1 | ASSLAEWTETQY
TRBJ1-4 | 12 | NA | TRBV25-1 | ASSIRSQDEKLF
TRBJ1-2 | 13 | NA | TRBV19 | ASSALGQLHSGYT
TRBJ2-1 | 15 | TRBD2 | TRBV4-3 | ASSQDGFSGGANEQF
TRBJ2-7 | 15 | NA | TRBV3-1/TRBV3-2 | ASSQAPRRRAGHEQY
TRBJ1-1 | 9 | NA | TRBV7-9 | ASSLNQEAF
TRBJ2-3 | 13 | NA | TRBV5-4 | ASSLATKYTDTQY
TRBJ2-7 | 14 | TRBD1 | TRBV18 | ASSPLIGTGPKEQY
TRBJ2-7 | 13 | TRBD2 | TRBV15 | ATSRGTSGVYEQY
TRBJ2-3 | 12 | NA | TRBV5-6 | ASSLGGHTDTQY
TRBJ2-7 | 13 | NA | TRBV11-2 | ASSLGQSISYEQY
TRBJ1-3 | 11 | TRBD1 | TRBV28 | ASMGQARNTIY
TRBJ1-6 | 11 | NA | TRBV5-6 | ASSGQWNSPLH
TRBJ1-6 | 14 | NA | TRBV5-6 | ASSFQGQLHNSPLH
TRBJ1-2 | 8 | NA | TRBV12-3/TRBV12-4 | ASSFDGYT
TRBJ2-7 | 11 | NA | TRBV27 | ASSLIRAHEQY
TRBJ2-7 | 12 | NA | TRBV9 | ASSERGRDYEQY
TRBJ1-1 | 10 | TRBD1 | TRBV6-5 | ASSKTGTEAF
TRBJ2-3 | 13 | TRBD2 | TRBV19 | ASSLIAGGTDTQY
TRBJ1-1 | 14 | NA | TRBV3-1/TRBV3-2 | ASSPRGQVLNTEAF
TRBJ2-7 | 13 | NA | TRBV5-6 | ASSLPGLGNYEQY
TRBJ2-3 | 12 | NA | TRBV6-6 | ASSTGRFTDTQY
TRBJ2-2 | 14 | TRBD2 | TRBV4-1 | ASSQDGGGNTGELF
TRBJ2-1 | 11 | TRBD2 | TRBV12-3/TRBV12-4 | ASTRTSYNEQF
TRBJ2-3 | 11 | TRBD2 | TRBV27 | ASSPRGWDTQY
NA | 11 | TRBD2 | TRBV14 | ASSLGLAYEQY
TRBJ2-1 | 9 | NA | TRBV28 | ASSLRDEQF
TRBJ2-7 | 13 | NA | TRBV4-1 | ASSQDPQSSYEQY
TRBJ1-4 | 11 | NA | TRBV6-2/TRBV6-3 | ASSYSEDEKLF
TRBJ1-5 | 12 | TRBD1 | TRBV2 | ASSETGGNQPQH
TRBJ1-3 | 15 | NA | TRBV5-1 | ASSPSGTSRSGNTIY
TRBJ2-5 | 12 | NA | TRBV29-1 | SVRTGWGQETQY
TRBJ1-2 | 15 | TRBD1 | TRBV30 | AWSAQGAERFNYGYT
TRBJ1-1 | 11 | NA | TRBV30 | AWSLGQYTEAF
TRBJ1-1 | 11 | NA | TRBV6-6 | ASSRTTAAEAF
TRBJ2-4 | 14 | NA | TRBV5-6 | ASSLGPVPRQNIQY
TRBJ2-3 | 12 | NA | TRBV5-4 | ASSPTGDTDTQY
TRBJ2-1 | 10 | NA | TRBV6-6 | ASREQGNEQF